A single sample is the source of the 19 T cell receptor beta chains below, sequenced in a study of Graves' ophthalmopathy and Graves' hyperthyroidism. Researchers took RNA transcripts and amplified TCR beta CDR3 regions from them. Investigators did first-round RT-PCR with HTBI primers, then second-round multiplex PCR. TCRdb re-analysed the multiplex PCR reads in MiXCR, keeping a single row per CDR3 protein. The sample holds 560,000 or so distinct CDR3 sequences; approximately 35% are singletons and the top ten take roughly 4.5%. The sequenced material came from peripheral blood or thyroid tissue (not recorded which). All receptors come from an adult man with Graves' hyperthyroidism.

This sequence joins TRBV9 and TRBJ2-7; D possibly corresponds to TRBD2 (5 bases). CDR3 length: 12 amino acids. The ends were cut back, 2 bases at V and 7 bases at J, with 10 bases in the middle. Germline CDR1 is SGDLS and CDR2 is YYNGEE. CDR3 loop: CASSVERDEQYF. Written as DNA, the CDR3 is TGTGCCAGCAGCGTTGAGAGGGATGAGCAGTACTTC.

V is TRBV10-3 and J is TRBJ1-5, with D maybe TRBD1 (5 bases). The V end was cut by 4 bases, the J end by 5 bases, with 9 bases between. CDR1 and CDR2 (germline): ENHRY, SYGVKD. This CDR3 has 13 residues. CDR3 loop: CAISVKGHQPQHF. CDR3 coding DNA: TGTGCCATCAGTGTAAAGGGGCATCAGCCCCAGCATTTT.

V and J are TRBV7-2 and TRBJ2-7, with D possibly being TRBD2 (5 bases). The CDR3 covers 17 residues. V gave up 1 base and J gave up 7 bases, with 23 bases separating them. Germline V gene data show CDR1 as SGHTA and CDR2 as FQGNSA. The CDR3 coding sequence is TGTGCCAGCAGCTTAGGAACTAGTGGCCGCCTCGGGAATGAGCAGTACTTC. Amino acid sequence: CASSLGTSGRLGNEQYF.

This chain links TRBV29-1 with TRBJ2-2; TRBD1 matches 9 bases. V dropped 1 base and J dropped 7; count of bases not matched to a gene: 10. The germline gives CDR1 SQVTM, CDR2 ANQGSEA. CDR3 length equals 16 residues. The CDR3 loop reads CSVEGRGQGFGGELFF. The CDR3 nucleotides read TGCAGCGTTGAAGGTCGGGGACAGGGTTTCGGCGGGGAGCTGTTTTTT.

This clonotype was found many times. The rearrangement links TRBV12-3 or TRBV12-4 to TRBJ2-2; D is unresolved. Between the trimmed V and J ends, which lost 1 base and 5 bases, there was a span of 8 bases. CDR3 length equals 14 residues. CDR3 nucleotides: TGTGCCAGCAGTTTAGGTCCATGGACCGGGGAGCTGTTTTTT. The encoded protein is CASSLGPWTGELFF.

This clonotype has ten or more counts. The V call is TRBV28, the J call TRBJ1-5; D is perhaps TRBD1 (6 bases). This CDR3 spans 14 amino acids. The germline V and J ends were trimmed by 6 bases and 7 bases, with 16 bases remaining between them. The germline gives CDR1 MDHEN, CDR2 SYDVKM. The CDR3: CASSGTFSGQPQHF. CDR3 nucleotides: TGTGCCAGCAGCGGGACATTCTCCGGACAGCCCCAGCATTTT.

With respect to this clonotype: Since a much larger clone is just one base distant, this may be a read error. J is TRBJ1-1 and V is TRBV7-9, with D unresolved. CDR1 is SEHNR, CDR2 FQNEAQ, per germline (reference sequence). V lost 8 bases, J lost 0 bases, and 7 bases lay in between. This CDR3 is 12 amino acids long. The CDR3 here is CASVGMNTEAFF. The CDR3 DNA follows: TGTGCCAGCGTGGGGATGAACACTGAAGCTTTCTTT.

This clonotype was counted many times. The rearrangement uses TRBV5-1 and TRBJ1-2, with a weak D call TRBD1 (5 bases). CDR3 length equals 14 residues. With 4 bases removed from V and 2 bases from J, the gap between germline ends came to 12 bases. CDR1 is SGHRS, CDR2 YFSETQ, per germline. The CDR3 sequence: CASSTGPDNYGYTF. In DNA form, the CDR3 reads TGCGCCAGCAGCACGGGACCGGACAACTATGGCTACACCTTC.

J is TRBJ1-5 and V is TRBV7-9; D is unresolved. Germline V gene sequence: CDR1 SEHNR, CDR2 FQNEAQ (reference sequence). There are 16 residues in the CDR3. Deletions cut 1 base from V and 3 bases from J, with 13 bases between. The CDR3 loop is CASSLVVGLVNQPQHF. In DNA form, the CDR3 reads TGTGCCAGCAGCTTAGTTGTGGGCTTGGTCAATCAGCCCCAGCATTTT.

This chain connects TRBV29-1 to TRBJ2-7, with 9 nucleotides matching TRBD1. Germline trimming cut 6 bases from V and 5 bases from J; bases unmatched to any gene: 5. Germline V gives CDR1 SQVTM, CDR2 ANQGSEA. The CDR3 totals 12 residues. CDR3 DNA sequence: TGCAGCGTACCGGGACAGGGTAACGAGCAGTACTTC. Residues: CSVPGQGNEQYF.

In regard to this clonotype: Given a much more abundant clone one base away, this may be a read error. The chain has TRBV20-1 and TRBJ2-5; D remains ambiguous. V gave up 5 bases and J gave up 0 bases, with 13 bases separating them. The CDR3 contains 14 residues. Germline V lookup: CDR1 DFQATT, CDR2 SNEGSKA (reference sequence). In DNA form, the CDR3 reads TGCAGTGCTCGTATTAGGGTTGACCAAGAGACCCAGTACTTC. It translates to CSARIRVDQETQYF.

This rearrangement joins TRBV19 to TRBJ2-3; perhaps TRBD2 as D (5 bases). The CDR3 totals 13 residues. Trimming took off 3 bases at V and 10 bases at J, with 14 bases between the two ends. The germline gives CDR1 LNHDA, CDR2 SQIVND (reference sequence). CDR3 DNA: TGTGCCAGTAGTATGGGTTCGGGAAGGGCGCAGTATTTT. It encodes CASSMGSGRAQYF.

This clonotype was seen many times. The CDR3 here is CASSLGGGGQETQYF. CDR3 nucleotides: TGTGCCAGCAGCTTAGGCGGAGGAGGCCAAGAGACCCAGTACTTC. The chain combines TRBV7-3 with TRBJ2-5; D possibly corresponds to TRBD2 (5 bases). The germline V gene encodes CDR1 SGHTA and CDR2 FQGTGA. The CDR3 sequence is 15 residues long. V was trimmed by 2 bases and J by 1 base, leaving 11 bases between them.

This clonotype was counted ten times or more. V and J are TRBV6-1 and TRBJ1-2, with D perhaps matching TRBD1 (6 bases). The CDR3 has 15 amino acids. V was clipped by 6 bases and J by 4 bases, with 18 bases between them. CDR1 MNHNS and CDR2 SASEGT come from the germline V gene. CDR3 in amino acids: CASRDHGQPRYGYTF. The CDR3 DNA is TGTGCCAGCAGAGATCATGGACAGCCTCGCTATGGCTACACCTTC.

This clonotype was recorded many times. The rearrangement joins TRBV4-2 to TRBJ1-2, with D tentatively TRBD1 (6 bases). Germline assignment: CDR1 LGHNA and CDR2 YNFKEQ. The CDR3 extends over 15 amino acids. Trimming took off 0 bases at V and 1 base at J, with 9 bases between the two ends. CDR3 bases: TGTGCCAGCAGCCAAGAAGGACAGTATAACTATGGCTACACCTTC. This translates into CASSQEGQYNYGYTF.

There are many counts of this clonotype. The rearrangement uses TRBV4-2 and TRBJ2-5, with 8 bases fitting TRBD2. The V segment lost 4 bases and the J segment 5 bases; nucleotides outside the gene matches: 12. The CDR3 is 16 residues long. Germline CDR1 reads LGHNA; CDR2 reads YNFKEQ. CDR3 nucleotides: TGTGCCAGCAGCCTTACCGCAGGGACTAGATTGGAGACCCAGTACTTC. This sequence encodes CASSLTAGTRLETQYF.

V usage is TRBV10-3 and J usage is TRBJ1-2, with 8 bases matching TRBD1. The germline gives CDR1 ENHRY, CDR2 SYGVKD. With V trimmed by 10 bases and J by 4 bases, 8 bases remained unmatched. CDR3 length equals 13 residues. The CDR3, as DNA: TGTGCCACGACAGGGGTACTCATCTATGGCTACACCTTC. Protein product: CATTGVLIYGYTF.

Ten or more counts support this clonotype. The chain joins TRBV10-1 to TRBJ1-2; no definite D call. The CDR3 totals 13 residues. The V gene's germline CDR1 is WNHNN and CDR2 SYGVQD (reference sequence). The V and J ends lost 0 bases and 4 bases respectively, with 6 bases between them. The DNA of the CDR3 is TGCGCCAGCAGTGAGTCCACCAGCTATGGCTACACCTTC. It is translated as CASSESTSYGYTF.

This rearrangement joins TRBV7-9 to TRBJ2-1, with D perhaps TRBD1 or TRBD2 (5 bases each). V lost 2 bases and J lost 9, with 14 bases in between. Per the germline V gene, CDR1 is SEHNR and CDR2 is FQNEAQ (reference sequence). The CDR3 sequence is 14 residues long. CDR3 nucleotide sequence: TGTGCCAGCAGCTTACCCAGGGAGTTGGGTGAGCAGTTCTTC. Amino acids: CASSLPRELGEQFF.